Listed below are T cell receptor beta chains from one sample, sequenced in a study of regulatory dendritic cells for organ transplantation. Sequenced by immunoSEQ multiplex PCR; TCRdb stores in-frame clones only, minus some. The repertoire has tens of thousands of clones, roughly 84% of them found once; the top ten carry approximately 0.44%. The sequenced material came from naive CD8+ T cells from blood. These receptors were taken from a human donor in good health. The CDR3 runs from the conserved cysteine through the conserved F or W. Fields, in order: CDR3 DNA, CDR3 protein, D gene, J gene, V gene, clone size. A D gene is named only where the DNA matches it firmly. Expanded clones get a size class; other rows say once, few or many, or leave the size out.

CDR3nt: TGTGCCAGCAGCCCAGTGCTCCCCGGGACACTTCACCCTAACGAGCAGTACTTC
CDR3aa: CASSPVLPGTLHPNEQYF
d_gene: -
j_gene: TRBJ2-7
v_gene: TRBV5-6
abundance: -

CDR3nt: TGTGCCTGTACGACTAGCGGGGGGGAAGAGACCCAGTACTTC
CDR3aa: CACTTSGGEETQYF
d_gene: TRBD2
j_gene: TRBJ2-5
v_gene: TRBV13
abundance: -

CDR3nt: TGTGCCACCAGCATGACGGGAACTAGCGGGCTTCAAGAGACCCAGTACTTC
CDR3aa: CATSMTGTSGLQETQYF
d_gene: TRBD2
j_gene: TRBJ2-5
v_gene: TRBV15
abundance: -

CDR3nt: TGTGCCAGCAGTGCCCGCCAGGTGAATCAGCCCCAGCATTTT
CDR3aa: CASSARQVNQPQHF
d_gene: -
j_gene: TRBJ1-5
v_gene: TRBV6-1
abundance: -

CDR3nt: TGTGCCAGCAGCTATACGGGGGAGGAGACCCAGTACTTC
CDR3aa: CASSYTGEETQYF
d_gene: -
j_gene: TRBJ2-5
v_gene: TRBV5-6
abundance: once

CDR3nt: TGTGCCAGCAGCCCCCCGGACAGGGGCTACACTGAAGCTTTCTTT
CDR3aa: CASSPPDRGYTEAFF
d_gene: TRBD1
j_gene: TRBJ1-1
v_gene: TRBV7-9
abundance: -

CDR3nt: TGTGCCAGCTCACCCACTGAGGCCTCGGGAGAAAAACTGTTTTTT
CDR3aa: CASSPTEASGEKLFF
d_gene: -
j_gene: TRBJ1-4
v_gene: TRBV18
abundance: few

CDR3nt: TGTGCCAGCAGTTTAGGCGGACAGGGAATCTCCTACGAGCAGTACTTC
CDR3aa: CASSLGGQGISYEQYF
d_gene: TRBD1
j_gene: TRBJ2-7
v_gene: TRBV27
abundance: once

CDR3nt: TGTGCCAGCAGCCCCACAGCGGGGGGGCCGACAGATACGCAGTATTTT
CDR3aa: CASSPTAGGPTDTQYF
d_gene: TRBD2
j_gene: TRBJ2-3
v_gene: TRBV11-1
abundance: once

CDR3nt: TGTGCCAGCAGCTTAAGTGTCAAGTTGGCGGGGAGTACGGATACGCAGTATTTT
CDR3aa: CASSLSVKLAGSTDTQYF
d_gene: -
j_gene: TRBJ2-3
v_gene: TRBV7-8
abundance: -

CDR3nt: TGCAGCGTTCCGGACAGGGGGCGGACCACTGAAGCTTTCTTT
CDR3aa: CSVPDRGRTTEAFF
d_gene: TRBD1
j_gene: TRBJ1-1
v_gene: TRBV29-1
abundance: -

CDR3nt: TGTGCCAGCAGTTACCAGGGGGTTCATCAGCCCCAGCATTTT
CDR3aa: CASSYQGVHQPQHF
d_gene: TRBD1
j_gene: TRBJ1-5
v_gene: TRBV6-5
abundance: -

CDR3nt: TGTGCCAGCAGTTACCGGACAGGGGTCGATTCACCCCTCCACTTT
CDR3aa: CASSYRTGVDSPLHF
d_gene: TRBD1
j_gene: TRBJ1-6
v_gene: TRBV6-5
abundance: -

CDR3nt: TGTGCCAGCAGCTCCGAGGGCTCGCAGTATTTT
CDR3aa: CASSSEGSQYF
d_gene: -
j_gene: TRBJ2-3
v_gene: TRBV11-2
abundance: -

CDR3nt: TGTGCCAGCAGCGTAAACGGGAACGGTGAAAAACTGTTTTTT
CDR3aa: CASSVNGNGEKLFF
d_gene: -
j_gene: TRBJ1-4
v_gene: TRBV9
abundance: -

CDR3nt: TGTGCCAGCAGCGGACAGGTGATGAACACTGAAGCTTTCTTT
CDR3aa: CASSGQVMNTEAFF
d_gene: TRBD1
j_gene: TRBJ1-1
v_gene: TRBV5-6
abundance: -

CDR3nt: TGTGCCAGCAGCTCCCGCGGGGGGGTCGACGAGCAGTACTTC
CDR3aa: CASSSRGGVDEQYF
d_gene: TRBD2
j_gene: TRBJ2-7
v_gene: TRBV11-2
abundance: -

CDR3nt: TGTGCCAGCAGCCAGTCGGGGGGTAGCTCCTACGAGCAGTACTTC
CDR3aa: CASSQSGGSSYEQYF
d_gene: TRBD2
j_gene: TRBJ2-7
v_gene: TRBV7-8
abundance: -

CDR3nt: TGTGCCAGCAGCCCCATCCGGGACAGGTCCACAGATACGCAGTATTTT
CDR3aa: CASSPIRDRSTDTQYF
d_gene: TRBD1
j_gene: TRBJ2-3
v_gene: TRBV5-4
abundance: -

CDR3nt: TGTGCCAGCAGCTCTGGACAGGTTTTTTCAGATACGCAGTATTTT
CDR3aa: CASSSGQVFSDTQYF
d_gene: TRBD1
j_gene: TRBJ2-3
v_gene: TRBV5-8
abundance: -

CDR3nt: TGTGCCAGCAGTGAGGCAGGTTGGGAGACCCAGTACTTC
CDR3aa: CASSEAGWETQYF
d_gene: -
j_gene: TRBJ2-5
v_gene: TRBV6-1
abundance: -

CDR3nt: TGTGCCACCCATTTCACAGGGGGTACCGAGCAGTACTTC
CDR3aa: CATHFTGGTEQYF
d_gene: TRBD1
j_gene: TRBJ2-7
v_gene: TRBV25-1
abundance: -

CDR3nt: TGTGCCAGCAGCCATCCGACGGACAGGTCCTACGAGCAGTACTTC
CDR3aa: CASSHPTDRSYEQYF
d_gene: TRBD1
j_gene: TRBJ2-7
v_gene: TRBV7-7
abundance: -

CDR3nt: TGTGCCAGCAGCGTGCAAACGGGACAGGGAAAGGTTGGGGCCAACGTCCTGACTTTC
CDR3aa: CASSVQTGQGKVGANVLTF
d_gene: TRBD1
j_gene: TRBJ2-6
v_gene: TRBV9
abundance: -

CDR3nt: TGTGCCAGCAGCGTAGGGCGGGACAGGGGCTCCCATGAGCAGTTCTTC
CDR3aa: CASSVGRDRGSHEQFF
d_gene: TRBD1
j_gene: TRBJ2-1
v_gene: TRBV9
abundance: once

CDR3nt: TGTGCCAGCAGTCCTTGGGCAGGCACAGATACGCAGTATTTT
CDR3aa: CASSPWAGTDTQYF
d_gene: -
j_gene: TRBJ2-3
v_gene: TRBV27
abundance: -

CDR3nt: TGTGCCAGCAGTTCCGGGACAGGGCCTAACTATGGCTACACCTTC
CDR3aa: CASSSGTGPNYGYTF
d_gene: TRBD1
j_gene: TRBJ1-2
v_gene: TRBV25-1
abundance: -

CDR3nt: TGTGCCAGCAGCTCCTTGGGGGGGGGCTTCTACAATGAGCAGTTCTTC
CDR3aa: CASSSLGGGFYNEQFF
d_gene: -
j_gene: TRBJ2-1
v_gene: TRBV7-9
abundance: -

CDR3nt: TGTGCCAGTAGTATTTGGGCCTTTCAGAGCAATCAGCCCCAGCATTTT
CDR3aa: CASSIWAFQSNQPQHF
d_gene: -
j_gene: TRBJ1-5
v_gene: TRBV19
abundance: -

CDR3nt: TGTGCCAGCAGCCACAGGGGGTCCTCCTACGAGCAGTACTTC
CDR3aa: CASSHRGSSYEQYF
d_gene: TRBD1
j_gene: TRBJ2-7
v_gene: TRBV13
abundance: -

CDR3nt: TGTGCCAGCAGTGAAGCGAGGGGGGGCAATTCACCCCTCCACTTT
CDR3aa: CASSEARGGNSPLHF
d_gene: -
j_gene: TRBJ1-6
v_gene: TRBV2
abundance: few

CDR3nt: TGCAGCGTTGAAGTTGCACAGGGCACTAACTATGGCTACACCTTC
CDR3aa: CSVEVAQGTNYGYTF
d_gene: -
j_gene: TRBJ1-2
v_gene: TRBV29-1
abundance: -

CDR3nt: TGTGCCAGCAGCGACGAACAGGGGGTTAATGAAAAACTGTTTTTT
CDR3aa: CASSDEQGVNEKLFF
d_gene: TRBD1
j_gene: TRBJ1-4
v_gene: TRBV9
abundance: few

CDR3nt: TGTGCCAGCAGTGACCCTCGAGAGACCCAGTACTTC
CDR3aa: CASSDPRETQYF
d_gene: -
j_gene: TRBJ2-5
v_gene: TRBV25-1
abundance: -

CDR3nt: TGTGCCAGCAAAGAGGTGGGGCAGGGGGCTTTTTACGAGCAGTACTTC
CDR3aa: CASKEVGQGAFYEQYF
d_gene: TRBD1
j_gene: TRBJ2-7
v_gene: TRBV28
abundance: -

CDR3nt: TGTGCCAGCAGTCCAGATAACTATGGCTACACCTTC
CDR3aa: CASSPDNYGYTF
d_gene: -
j_gene: TRBJ1-2
v_gene: TRBV27
abundance: -

CDR3nt: TGTGCCAGCAGCTTACCTTTAGCAGATACGCAGTATTTT
CDR3aa: CASSLPLADTQYF
d_gene: -
j_gene: TRBJ2-3
v_gene: TRBV7-9
abundance: -

CDR3nt: TGTGCCAGCAGTTGGGGAGTCAATTCACCCCTCCACTTT
CDR3aa: CASSWGVNSPLHF
d_gene: -
j_gene: TRBJ1-6
v_gene: TRBV27
abundance: few